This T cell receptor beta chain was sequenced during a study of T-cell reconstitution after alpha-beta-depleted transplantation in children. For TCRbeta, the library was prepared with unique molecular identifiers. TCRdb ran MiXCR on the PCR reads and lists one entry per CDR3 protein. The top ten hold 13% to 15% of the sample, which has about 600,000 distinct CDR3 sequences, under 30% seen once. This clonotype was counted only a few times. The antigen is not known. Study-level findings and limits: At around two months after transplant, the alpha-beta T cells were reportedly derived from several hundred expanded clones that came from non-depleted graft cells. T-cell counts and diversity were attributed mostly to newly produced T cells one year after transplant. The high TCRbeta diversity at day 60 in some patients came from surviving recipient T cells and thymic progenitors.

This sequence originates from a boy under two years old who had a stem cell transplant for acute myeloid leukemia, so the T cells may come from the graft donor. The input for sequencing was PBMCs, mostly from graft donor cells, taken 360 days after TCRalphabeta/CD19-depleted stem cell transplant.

CDR3 loop: CATSDPTPGDNEQFF. CDR3 bases: TGTGCCACCAGTGATCCAACCCCGGGAGACAATGAGCAGTTCTTC. V is TRBV24-1 and J is TRBJ2-1; tentative D call: TRBD2 (6 bases). Per germline, CDR1 KGHDR and CDR2 SFDVKD. This CDR3 is built from 15 residues. Trimming stripped 3 bases from V and 5 bases from J, with 13 bases between.